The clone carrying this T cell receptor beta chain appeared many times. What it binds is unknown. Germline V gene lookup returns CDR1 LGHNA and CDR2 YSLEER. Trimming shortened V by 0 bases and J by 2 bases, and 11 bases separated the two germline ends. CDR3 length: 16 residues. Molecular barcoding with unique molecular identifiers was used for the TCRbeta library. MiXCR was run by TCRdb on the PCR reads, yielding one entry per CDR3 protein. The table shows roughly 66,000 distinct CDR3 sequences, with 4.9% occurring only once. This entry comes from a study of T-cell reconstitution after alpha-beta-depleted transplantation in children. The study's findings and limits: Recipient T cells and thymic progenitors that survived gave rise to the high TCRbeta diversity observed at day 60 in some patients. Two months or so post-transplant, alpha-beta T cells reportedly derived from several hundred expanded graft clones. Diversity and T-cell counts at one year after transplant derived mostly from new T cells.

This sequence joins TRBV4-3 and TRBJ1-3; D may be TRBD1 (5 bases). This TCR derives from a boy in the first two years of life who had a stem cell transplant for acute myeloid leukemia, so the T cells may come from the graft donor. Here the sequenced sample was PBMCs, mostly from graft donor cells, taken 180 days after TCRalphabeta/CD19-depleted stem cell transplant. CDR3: CASSQESLGPGNTIYF. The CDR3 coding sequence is TGCGCCAGCAGCCAAGAATCCCTGGGGCCTGGAAACACCATATATTTT.